Below, 3 T cell receptor delta chains from the same sample are listed, as sequenced in a study of Vδ1+ human thymocytes. Findings and limits, study-wide: Thymic TRG and TRD repertoires appeared highly polyclonal, with Gaussian CDR3 length distributions.

Sequences come from RNA converted to cDNA by reverse transcription. Multiplex PCR used pooled V-gene forward primers and a constant-region reverse primer to amplify CDR3s. TCRdb ran CATT on the multiplex PCR reads. Of about 25,000 delta-chain clones in the sample, about 7.4% were seen once. These receptors have no known antigen. Sample: Vdelta1+ gamma-delta thymocytes from the thymus. Subset meaning: FACS-sorted CD3+ TCRalphabeta- TCRVdelta1+ TCRVdelta2- thymocytes. These receptors were obtained from a girl in the first two years of life who had congenital heart surgery.

The J gene was reported as TRDJ1; the V gene went uncalled; the table names TRDD3, a call not compared with the DNA. The CDR3 consists of 23 residues. CDR3 DNA: TGTGCTGTTGGGGAACTTATCCCACTGGGGGATATAAGAGATAACGGGTACACCGATAAACTCATCTTT. Amino acids: CAVGELIPLGDIRDNGYTDKLIF.

The chain recombines TRDV1 with TRDJ1; D unclear. CDR1 is TSWWSYY and CDR2 is QGS in the germline V gene. The CDR3 sequence is 18 residues long. V gave up 1 base and J gave up 7 bases, with 25 bases separating them. This CDR3 reads CALGERKGFSDPSGKLIF. The CDR3 DNA is TGTGCTCTTGGGGAACGTAAAGGGTTTTCCGATCCGTCGGGTAAACTCATCTTT.

The chain uses TRDV1 and TRDJ1; 7 bases match TRDD3. This CDR3 has 19 residues. Germline lookup yields CDR1 TSWWSYY and CDR2 QGS. With V trimmed by 1 base and J by 1 base, 15 bases remained unmatched. The CDR3 here is CALGERGYAYDFSTDKLIF. CDR3 in DNA: TGTGCTCTTGGGGAACGAGGATACGCTTATGACTTCAGCACCGATAAACTCATCTTT.